The 15 T cell receptor delta chains listed next were all sequenced from one sample in a study of gamma-delta chains in newborns, infants, children. TCRdb redid clone calling on the reads using CATT. The sample has approximately 12,000 delta-chain clones; approximately 9.7% are singletons. The sequencing sample was made of blood. These receptor sequences come from a child who was a newborn, infant or young child, either healthy, febrile or measles-vaccinated (not recorded which).

This clone appeared a few times. This sample also contains other DNA sequences that code for the same CDR3. The chain joins TRDV2 to TRDJ1, with a weak D call TRDD3 (6 bases). Trimming cost V 1 base and J 0 bases, with 11 bases left between them. The CDR3 loop spans 15 amino acids. The germline gives CDR1 GEAIGNYY, CDR2 EKD. The CDR3 sequence: CACDTLLGNTDKLIF. The CDR3 DNA is TGTGCCTGTGACACTCTGCTGGGGAACACCGATAAACTCATCTTT.

Without a V gene call, the J gene is given as TRDJ3; the table's D call, TRDD3, has no DNA check behind it. The CDR3 totals 20 residues. Here the CDR3 DNA reads TGTGCCTGTGACACCCTGGGGGATTCCATAAGCTCCTGGGACACCCGACAGATGTTTTTC. Translated: CACDTLGDSISSWDTRQMFF.

Turning to this clone: This sample also contains other DNA sequences that code for the same CDR3. In DNA, the CDR3 is TGTGCCTGTGACACTGTACTGGGGGATACGCGATCCTCCTGGGACACCCGACAGATGTTTTTC. This encodes CACDTVLGDTRSSWDTRQMFF. The V gene is TRDV2, the J gene TRDJ3; 13 bases agree with TRDD3. Germline lookup yields CDR1 GEAIGNYY and CDR2 EKD. The CDR3 spans 21 residues. Unmatched junction bases numbered 8, after V lost 1 base and J lost 0 bases.

The rearrangement links TRDV2 to TRDJ3; TRDD3 aligns across 12 bases. Trimming removed 0 bases from V and 1 base from J; junction bases left unmatched: 6. Germline CDR1 is GEAIGNYY and CDR2 is EKD. This CDR3 region has 20 residues. The CDR3 region has the DNA TGTGCCTGTGACACCGCTGGGGGATACGGGTGGTCCTGGGACACCCGACAGATGTTTTTC. Translation gives CACDTAGGYGWSWDTRQMFF.

This chain links TRDV2 with TRDJ1, with 7 bases fitting TRDD3. Germline trimming cut 2 bases from V and 2 bases from J; bases unmatched to any gene: 25. CDR3 size: 21 residues. Germline CDR1 is GEAIGNYY and CDR2 is EKD. The CDR3 spells CACDRLDMRDTRGEGTDKLIF. The DNA of the CDR3 is TGTGCCTGTGACAGGTTGGATATGAGGGATACACGGGGGGAAGGAACCGATAAACTCATCTTT.

This clone is medium-sized. The chain joins TRDV2 to TRDJ1, with 12 nucleotides matching TRDD3. The CDR3 has 18 residues. Trimming cost V 4 bases and J 1 base; bases outside gene matches: 12. Germline CDR1 reads GEAIGNYY; CDR2 reads EKD. The CDR3 protein is CACEPVVLGDTVTDKLIF. DNA of the CDR3: TGTGCCTGTGAACCCGTCGTACTGGGGGATACAGTCACCGATAAACTCATCTTT.

The chain links TRDV1 to TRDJ1, with TRDD3 matching 10 bases. Germline assignment: CDR1 TSWWSYY and CDR2 QGS. This CDR3 comprises 20 residues. With 1 base clipped from V and 0 bases from J, the junction kept 14 bases outside the gene matches. CDR3 in amino acids: CALGERIGGYAGLYTDKLIF. The DNA of the CDR3 is TGTGCTCTTGGGGAACGGATAGGGGGATACGCTGGACTGTACACCGATAAACTCATCTTT.

This clone rates as medium-sized. Additional DNA sequences in this sample encode the identical CDR3. The chain carries TRDV2 and TRDJ1; 7 bases align to TRDD3. Per the germline V gene, CDR1 is GEAIGNYY and CDR2 is EKD. J gave up 3 bases and V 1 base, and 7 bases lay outside the gene matches. The CDR3 is made up of 15 amino acids. The CDR3 nucleotides read TGTGCCTGTGACACGCTTGGGGGAGAGGCCGATAAACTCATCTTT. Translated, it gives CACDTLGGEADKLIF.

This clone came up a few times. The J gene is TRDJ1, the V gene TRDV2, with 7 positions matching TRDD3. Trimming removed 0 bases from V and 4 bases from J; junction bases left unmatched: 7. The CDR3 covers 15 residues. CDR1 and CDR2 (germline): GEAIGNYY, EKD. The DNA for the CDR3 is TGTGCCTGTGACACCATCGGGGGATTAGGCGATAAACTCATCTTT. Its translation is CACDTIGGLGDKLIF.

For the CDR3, the DNA is TGTGCCTGTGACGTACTGGGGGACTCAAGCTCCTGGGACACCCGACAGATGTTTTTC. Protein: CACDVLGDSSSWDTRQMFF. The chain carries TRDV2 and TRDJ3; TRDD3 agrees at 9 bases. Germline V CDR1 and CDR2: GEAIGNYY, EKD. This CDR3 comprises 19 residues. The V segment lost 3 bases and the J segment 0 bases; nucleotides outside the gene matches: 8.

A remark on this clone: Its ends do not fully match the called genes, so a read error is possible. The V call is TRDV2, the J call TRDJ1; the D gene is possibly TRDD3 (6 bases). Germline-derived CDR1 and CDR2 are GEAIGNYY and EKD. The CDR3 spans 13 residues. CDR3 nucleotides: TGTGCCTGTGGTGGGGGCAACACCGATAAACCCATCTTT. Translation gives CACGGGNTDKPIF.

This clone has just a few counts. Other DNA sequences in this sample translate to the same CDR3. The chain links TRDV2 to TRDJ3, with 10 bases that match TRDD3. Germline-derived CDR1 and CDR2 are GEAIGNYY and EKD. The CDR3 has 18 amino acids. V gave up 0 bases and J gave up 1 base; unmatched junction bases: 2. The DNA of the CDR3 is TGTGCCTGTGACACCGGGGGATACGGGTCCTGGGACACCCGACAGATGTTTTTC. Its protein product is CACDTGGYGSWDTRQMFF.

This clone has more than one count but fewer than ten. The genes are TRDV2 and TRDJ1; 7 nucleotides agree with TRDD3. The CDR3 is 17 residues long. The germline CDR1 and CDR2 sequences are GEAIGNYY and EKD. Trimming took 0 bases from V and 0 from J; bases not matched to a gene: 9. The CDR3, as DNA: TGTGCCTGTGACACCTTGGGGATAGGTGCCAACACCGATAAACTCATCTTT. This sequence encodes CACDTLGIGANTDKLIF.

A few counts support this clone. The CDR3 region is CACDTGIGGYAPDKLIF. The CDR3 DNA reads TGTGCCTGTGACACCGGGATTGGGGGATACGCCCCCGATAAACTCATCTTT. The chain couples TRDV2 to TRDJ1; the match to TRDD3 covers 11 bases. The germline V gene has CDR1 GEAIGNYY and CDR2 EKD. The CDR3 runs 17 residues. The junction had 8 bases not matched to a gene; V was cut back by 0 bases and J by 3 bases.

The sample holds a few counts of this clone. A junction end diverges from the germline sequence, so it may reflect a read error. Within the sample, other DNA sequences also encode this same CDR3. The CDR3 reads CACDNWGPSSWDTRQMFF. The CDR3 DNA reads as TGTGCTTGTGACAACTGGGGCCCCAGCTCCTGGGACACCCGACAGATGTTTTTC. The rearrangement joins TRDV2 to TRDJ3; 7 nucleotides line up with TRDD3. Germline V CDR1 and CDR2: GEAIGNYY, EKD. CDR3 length equals 18 residues.